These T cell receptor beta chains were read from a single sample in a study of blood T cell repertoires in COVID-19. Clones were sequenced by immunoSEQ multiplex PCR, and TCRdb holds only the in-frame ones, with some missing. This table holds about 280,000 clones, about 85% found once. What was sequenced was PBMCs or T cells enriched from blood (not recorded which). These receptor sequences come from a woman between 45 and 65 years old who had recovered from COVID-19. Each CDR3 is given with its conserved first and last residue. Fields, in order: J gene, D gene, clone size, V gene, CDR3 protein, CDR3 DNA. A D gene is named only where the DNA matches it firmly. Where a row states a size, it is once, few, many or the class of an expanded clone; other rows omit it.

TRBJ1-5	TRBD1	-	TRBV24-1	CATSGTGAFQPQHF	TGTGCCACCAGTGGGACAGGGGCGTTTCAGCCCCAGCATTTT
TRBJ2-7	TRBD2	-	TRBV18	CASSPTSGRRNEQYF	TGTGCCAGCTCACCGACTAGCGGGAGAAGAAACGAGCAGTACTTC
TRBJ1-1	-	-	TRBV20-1	CSKFRNTEAFF	TGCAGTAAATTCCGGAACACTGAAGCTTTCTTT
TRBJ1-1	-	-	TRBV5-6	CASSLGQANTEAFF	TGTGCCAGCAGCTTGGGACAGGCTAACACTGAAGCTTTCTTT
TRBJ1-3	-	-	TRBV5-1	CASSSQSRSGNTIYF	TGCGCCAGCAGCTCGCAGAGCAGGTCTGGAAACACCATATATTTT
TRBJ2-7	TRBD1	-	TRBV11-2	CASSLGTGLACEQYF	TGTGCCAGCAGCTTGGGGACAGGTCTTGCTTGCGAGCAGTACTTC
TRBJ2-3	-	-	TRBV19	CASGGLPSTDTQYF	TGTGCCAGTGGGGGACTCCCAAGCACAGATACGCAGTATTTT
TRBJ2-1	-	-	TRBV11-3	CASSLGVANEQFF	TGTGCCAGCAGCTTAGGGGTAGCCAATGAGCAGTTCTTC
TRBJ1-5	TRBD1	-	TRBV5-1	CASSLGTGNQPQHF	TGCGCCAGCAGCCTAGGGACAGGGAATCAGCCCCAGCATTTT
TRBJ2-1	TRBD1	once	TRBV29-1	CSVPTGVDEQFF	TGCAGCGTGCCCACAGGGGTGGATGAGCAGTTCTTC
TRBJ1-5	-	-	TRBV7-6	CASSLGGFRQPQHF	TGTGCCAGCAGCTTAGGAGGTTTCCGTCAGCCCCAGCATTTT
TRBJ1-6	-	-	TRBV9	CASSVTQVNSPLHF	TGTGCCAGCAGCGTAACACAAGTTAATTCACCCCTCCACTTT
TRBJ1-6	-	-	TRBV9	CASSVAGVENSPLHF	TGTGCCAGCAGCGTAGCGGGGGTAGAGAATTCACCCCTCCACTTT
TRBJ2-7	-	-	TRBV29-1	CSVGSRIHEQYF	TGCAGCGTTGGGAGTAGGATCCACGAGCAGTACTTC
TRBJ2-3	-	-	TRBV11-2	CASSLDGRRGGGDTQYF	TGTGCCAGCAGCTTAGATGGTCGGAGGGGTGGGGGAGATACGCAGTATTTT
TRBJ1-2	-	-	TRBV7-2	CASSPLLDSLDGYTF	TGTGCCAGCAGCCCATTACTGGACAGTTTGGATGGCTACACCTTC
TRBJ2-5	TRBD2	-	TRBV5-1	CASSLAHSGSETQYF	TGCGCCAGCAGCTTGGCCCATAGCGGGAGTGAGACCCAGTACTTC
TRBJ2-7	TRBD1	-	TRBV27	CASSSTTGGYYEQYF	TGTGCCAGCAGTTCGACCACAGGGGGCTACTACGAGCAGTACTTC
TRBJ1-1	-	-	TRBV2	CASSVSGIRGTEAFF	TGTGCCAGCAGCGTATCCGGGATCAGGGGCACTGAAGCTTTCTTT
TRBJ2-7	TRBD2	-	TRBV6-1	CASSEEYLSGGETYEQYF	TGTGCCAGCAGTGAAGAGTATTTGAGCGGGGGGGAAACCTACGAGCAGTACTTC
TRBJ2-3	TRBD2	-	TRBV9	CASSVGPGLRTDTQYF	TGTGCCAGCAGCGTAGGACCGGGACTACGCACAGATACGCAGTATTTT
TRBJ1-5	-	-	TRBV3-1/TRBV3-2	CASSQGRSENQPQHF	TGTGCCAGCAGCCAAGGTCGGTCGGAGAATCAGCCCCAGCATTTT
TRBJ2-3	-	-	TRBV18	CASSPKTATDTQYF	TGTGCCAGCTCACCAAAGACAGCCACAGATACGCAGTATTTT
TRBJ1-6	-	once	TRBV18	CASSPRTEYNSPLHF	TGTGCCAGCTCACCCCGGACAGAGTATAATTCACCCCTCCACTTT
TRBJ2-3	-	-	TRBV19	CASSIGHRTDTQYF	TGTGCCAGTAGTATAGGGCACCGCACAGATACGCAGTATTTT
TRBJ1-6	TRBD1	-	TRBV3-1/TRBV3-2	CASRFTTTGLGSPLHF	TGTGCCAGCAGATTCACCACGACAGGGTTGGGTTCACCCCTCCACTTT
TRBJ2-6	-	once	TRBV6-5	CASKGSGANVLTF	TGTGCCAGCAAGGGGTCCGGGGCCAACGTCCTGACTTTC
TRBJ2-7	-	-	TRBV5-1	CASSSGDPNTYEQYF	TGCGCCAGCAGTTCCGGGGATCCGAATACCTACGAGCAGTACTTC
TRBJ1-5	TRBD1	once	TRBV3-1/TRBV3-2	CASSRDRGGNQPQHF	TGTGCCAGCAGCCGAGACAGGGGAGGCAATCAGCCCCAGCATTTT
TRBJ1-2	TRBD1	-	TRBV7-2	CASSLQGQGINYGYTF	TGTGCCAGCAGCCTACAGGGACAGGGGATCAACTATGGCTACACCTTC
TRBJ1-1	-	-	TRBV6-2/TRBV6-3	CASSRGTEAFF	TGTGCCAGCAGCAGGGGCACTGAAGCTTTCTTT
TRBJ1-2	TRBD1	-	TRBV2	CASRAGTGVFYGYTF	TGTGCCAGCAGGGCCGGGACAGGGGTTTTCTATGGCTACACCTTC
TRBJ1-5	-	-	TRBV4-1	CASSQQGVELRNQPQHF	TGCGCCAGCAGCCAGCAAGGGGTGGAACTGAGAAATCAGCCCCAGCATTTT
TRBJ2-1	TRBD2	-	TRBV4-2	CASSQDFTSGSYNEQFF	TGTGCCAGCAGCCAAGATTTTACTAGCGGTTCCTACAATGAGCAGTTCTTC
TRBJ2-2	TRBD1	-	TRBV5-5	CASSLRTGVLSGELFF	TGTGCCAGCAGTCTGCGGACAGGGGTTTTAAGCGGGGAGCTGTTTTTT
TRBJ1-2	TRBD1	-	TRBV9	CASSVLTGGSYTF	TGTGCCAGCAGTGTTCTAACAGGGGGCAGCTACACCTTC
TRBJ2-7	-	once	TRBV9	CASSRGHEQYF	TGTGCCAGTTCCAGGGGCCACGAGCAGTACTTC
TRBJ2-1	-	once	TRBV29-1	CSVEEGLAVNEQFF	TGCAGCGTTGAGGAGGGTCTAGCTGTCAATGAGCAGTTCTTC
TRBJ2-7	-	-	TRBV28	CASSSRAGGPTQQYF	TGTGCCAGCAGTTCCCGCGCCGGGGGTCCTACCCAGCAGTACTTC
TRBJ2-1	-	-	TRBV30	CAWSVSHSSYNEQFF	TGTGCCTGGAGTGTTAGTCATAGCTCCTACAATGAGCAGTTCTTC
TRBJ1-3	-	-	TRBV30	CAWSGSGQLGNTIYF	TGTGCCTGGAGTGGTTCAGGACAGCTCGGAAACACCATATATTTT
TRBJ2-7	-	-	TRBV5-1	CASSLRNGQSHEQYF	TGCGCCAGCAGCTTGCGTAACGGACAGTCTCACGAGCAGTACTTC
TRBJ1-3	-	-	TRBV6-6	CASSLGRKSSGNTIYF	TGTGCCAGCAGCCTCGGCAGGAAGAGCTCTGGAAACACCATATATTTT
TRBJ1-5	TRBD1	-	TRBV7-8	CASSLGGTGQPQHF	TGTGCCAGCAGCTTAGGTGGGACAGGCCAGCCCCAGCATTTT
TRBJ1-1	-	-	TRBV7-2	CASSLGRVTEAFF	TGTGCCAGCAGCTTAGGCAGGGTGACCGAAGCTTTCTTT
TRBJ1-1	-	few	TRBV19	CASSRGQPLEAFF	TGTGCCAGTAGTAGAGGACAGCCCCTGGAAGCTTTCTTT
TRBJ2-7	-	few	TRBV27	CASIRDQGGSYEQYF	TGTGCCAGCATCCGGGACCAGGGGGGCTCCTACGAGCAGTACTTC
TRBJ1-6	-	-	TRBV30	CAWVVGAGEALHF	TGTGCCTGGGTGGTCGGGGCCGGGGAGGCCCTCCACTTT
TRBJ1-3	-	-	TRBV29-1	CSVEWGRSGNTIYF	TGCAGCGTTGAATGGGGCAGAAGTGGAAACACCATATATTTT
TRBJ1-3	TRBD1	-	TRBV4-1	CASSQPRQGTGNTIYF	TGCGCCAGCAGCCAACCGAGACAGGGCACTGGAAACACCATATATTTT
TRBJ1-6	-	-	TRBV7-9	CASSLAGGGNSPLHF	TGTGCCAGCAGCCTCGCTGGGGGAGGGAATTCACCCCTCCACTTT
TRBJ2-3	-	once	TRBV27	CASSLSGQSTDTQYF	TGTGCCAGCAGTTTATCCGGACAGAGCACAGATACGCAGTATTTT
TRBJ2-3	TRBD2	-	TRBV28	CASSPALAGVSTDTQYF	TGTGCCAGCAGTCCAGCTCTAGCGGGAGTAAGCACAGATACGCAGTATTTT
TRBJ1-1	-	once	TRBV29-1	CSVVLGGGRGTEAFF	TGCAGCGTTGTTTTGGGAGGAGGGAGAGGGACTGAAGCTTTCTTT
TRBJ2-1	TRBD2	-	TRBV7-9	CASSSQRLALGNEQFF	TGTGCCAGCAGCTCGCAACGACTAGCGTTAGGGAATGAGCAGTTCTTC
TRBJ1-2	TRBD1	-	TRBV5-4	CASSLVGTGNGYTF	TGTGCCAGCAGCTTGGTCGGGACAGGGAATGGCTACACCTTC